This T cell receptor (beta chain) stems from a study of cytomegalovirus exposure and HLA in healthy donors. Study background: In an early release, HLA-typed donors contributed tens of millions of unique TCR sequences. Study results and caveats: Earlier analysis looked at TCR beta V segments, and most were productive about 87% or about 30% of the time.

As for this clone: Antigen: not known.

Primers for the PCR totalled 60 Vbeta and 13 Jbeta. Clones were sequenced by immunoSEQ multiplex PCR, and TCRdb holds only the in-frame ones, with some missing. The profile shows roughly 140,000 clones, around 79% of them singletons. The receptor's source is a woman in her thirties in good health and CMV-seronegative. Sequencing input: PBMCs.

The CDR3 nucleotides read TGTGCCAGTACTCGGACAGACACTGAAGCTTTCTTT. Its translation: CASTRTDTEAFF. The genes are TRBV19 and TRBJ1-1, with D perhaps TRBD1 (6 bases). The CDR3 is made up of 12 amino acids. Per the germline V gene, CDR1 is LNHDA and CDR2 is SQIVND (reference sequence). Trimming shortened V by 7 bases and J by 3 bases, and 9 bases separated the two germline ends.